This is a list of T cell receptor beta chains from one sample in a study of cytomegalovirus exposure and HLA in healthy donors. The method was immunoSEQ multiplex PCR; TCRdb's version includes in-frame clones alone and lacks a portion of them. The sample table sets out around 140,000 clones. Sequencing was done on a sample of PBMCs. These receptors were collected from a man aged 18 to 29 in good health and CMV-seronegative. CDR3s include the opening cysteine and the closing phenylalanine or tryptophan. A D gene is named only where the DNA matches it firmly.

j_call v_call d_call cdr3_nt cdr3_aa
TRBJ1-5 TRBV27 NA TGTGCCAGCAGTTCAAGGGGCGCAAATCAGCCCCAGCATTTT CASSSRGANQPQHF
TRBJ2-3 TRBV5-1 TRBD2 TGCGCCAGCAGCTGGACTAGCGGGAGCGGAAAAGATACGCAGTATTTT CASSWTSGSGKDTQYF
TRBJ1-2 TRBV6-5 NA TGTGCCAGCAGTCTACTGGGGGGGTACTATGGCTACACCTTC CASSLLGGYYGYTF
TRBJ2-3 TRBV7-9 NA TGTGCCAGCAGCTTAAGACGCATGGGCGGGGCAACAGATACGCAGTATTTT CASSLRRMGGATDTQYF
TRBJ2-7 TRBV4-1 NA TGCGCCAGCAGCCTCCGACAGGTTCAAGACGAGCAGTACTTC CASSLRQVQDEQYF
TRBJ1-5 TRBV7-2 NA TGTGCCAGCAGCTTACAGGGTTCGAGCAATCAGCCCCAGCATTTT CASSLQGSSNQPQHF
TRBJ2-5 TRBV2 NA TGTGCCAGCAGCCCTTCTGAGACCCAGTACTTC CASSPSETQYF
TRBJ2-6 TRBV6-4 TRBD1 TGTGCCAGCAGTGACCCCCCCGGGACAGGGGGCTCTGGGGCCAACGTCCTGACTTTC CASSDPPGTGGSGANVLTF
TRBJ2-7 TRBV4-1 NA TGCGCCAGCAGCCTACTTTCGACAAGCTCCTACGAGCAGTACTTC CASSLLSTSSYEQYF
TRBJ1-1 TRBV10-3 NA TGTGCCATCAGAGGCCAACGAGGGAAACTCCGGAACACTGAAGCTTTCTTT CAIRGQRGKLRNTEAFF
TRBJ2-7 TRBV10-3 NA TGTGCCATCACGGCAGGGGATTCCTACGAGCAGTACTTC CAITAGDSYEQYF
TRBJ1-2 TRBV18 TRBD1 TGTGCCAGCTCACCACGCCACAGGGGGCGAAGCTACACCTTC CASSPRHRGRSYTF
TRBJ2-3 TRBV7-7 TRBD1 TGTGCCAGCAGCTTAACGAGAGGACAGGGCCCAGATACGCAGTATTTT CASSLTRGQGPDTQYF
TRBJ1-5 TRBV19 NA TGTGCCAGTAGGCAATTACAGGGATCGGGCAATCAGCCCCAGCATTTT CASRQLQGSGNQPQHF
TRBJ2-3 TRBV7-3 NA TGTGCCAGCAGTTATACGGGGGGCGATTCCCAAACGCAGTATTTT CASSYTGGDSQTQYF
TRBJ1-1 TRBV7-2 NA TGTGCCAGCAGGCAAAATATGGGGAGTGGCACTGAAGCTTTCTTT CASRQNMGSGTEAFF
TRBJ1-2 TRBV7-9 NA TGTGCCAGCAGCTCCAGACGGCAGGGACTACTTCATGGCTACACCTTC CASSSRRQGLLHGYTF
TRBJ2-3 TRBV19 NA TGTGCCAGTAGTATAGGGCTAGGTATGGATACGCAGTATTTT CASSIGLGMDTQYF
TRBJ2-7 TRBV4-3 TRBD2 TGCGCCAGCAGCCAAGGGTTGCGGGGGGTCGACGAGCAGTACTTC CASSQGLRGVDEQYF
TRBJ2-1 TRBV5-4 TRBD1 TGTGCCAGCAGCTTACAGGGGAGCGAGGATGAGCAGTTCTTC CASSLQGSEDEQFF
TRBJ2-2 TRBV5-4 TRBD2 TGTGCCAGCAGCTCGGGACTAGCGACCGACGGGGAGCTGTTTTTT CASSSGLATDGELFF
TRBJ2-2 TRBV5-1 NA TGCGCCAGCTGCCTATATGGAGTAGCGGTCACCGGGGAGCTGTTTTTT CASCLYGVAVTGELFF
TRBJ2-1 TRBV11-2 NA TGTGCCAGCACCCCCCGCTGGAGCTCCTACAATGAGCAGTTCTTC CASTPRWSSYNEQFF
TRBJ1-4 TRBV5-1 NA TGCGCCAGCAGGTTTTCGGGGAGTGAAAAACTGTTTTTT CASRFSGSEKLFF
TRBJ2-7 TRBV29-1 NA TGCAGCGTCCTCTACGGGTACGAGCAGTACTTC CSVLYGYEQYF
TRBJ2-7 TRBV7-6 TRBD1 TGTGCCAGCAGCTTAGTGGGACAGGGGTCCTACGAGCAGTACTTC CASSLVGQGSYEQYF
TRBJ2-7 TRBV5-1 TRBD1 TGCGCCAGCAGCTTCAGGGGGAACGACGAGCAGTACTTC CASSFRGNDEQYF
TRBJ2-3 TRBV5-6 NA TGTGCCAGCAGCTTGGCCGGGTTTAGCACAGATACGCAGTATTTT CASSLAGFSTDTQYF
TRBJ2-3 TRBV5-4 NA TGTGCCAGCAGGGGAGGGGGGGGAGAGGGAGATACGCAGTATTTT CASRGGGGEGDTQYF
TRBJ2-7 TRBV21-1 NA TGTGCCAGCAGCAAAGTAAGGACACCGGACGACGAGCAGTACTTC CASSKVRTPDDEQYF
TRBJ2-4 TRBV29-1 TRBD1 TGCAGCGTGGCTAAGGGGACAGCCTCAGACATTCAGTACTTC CSVAKGTASDIQYF
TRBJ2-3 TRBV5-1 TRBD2 TGCGCCAGCAGCTTGCAGGGCGGGAGGGCCGGAGATACGCAGTATTTT CASSLQGGRAGDTQYF
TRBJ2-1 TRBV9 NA TGTGCCAGCAGCATGAGAAAAAATGAGCAGTTCTTC CASSMRKNEQFF
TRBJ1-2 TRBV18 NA TGTGCCAGCTCACCATTCGTCAGGGAGGCCTCATCTATCGGCTACACCTTC CASSPFVREASSIGYTF
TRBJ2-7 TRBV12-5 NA TGTGCTAGTTCCCCGGCGGGGGCGCAAGAGAACGAGCAGTACTTC CASSPAGAQENEQYF
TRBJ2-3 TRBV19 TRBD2 TGTGCCAGTAAGCGGGACTCCGTCACAGATACGCAGTATTTT CASKRDSVTDTQYF
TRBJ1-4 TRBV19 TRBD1 TGTGCCAGTAGAAACCTACAGGGGGGCGAAGAAAAACTGTTTTTT CASRNLQGGEEKLFF
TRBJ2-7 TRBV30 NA TGTGCCCGGAGAGATTTAAAGAGCTCCTACGAGCAGTACTTC CARRDLKSSYEQYF
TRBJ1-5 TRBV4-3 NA TGCGCCAGCAGCCAAGAGTGGGGCTACAATCAGCCCCAGCATTTT CASSQEWGYNQPQHF
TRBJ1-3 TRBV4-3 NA TGCGCCAGCAGCCGAGACCGGGTGATCTCTGGAAACACCATATATTTT CASSRDRVISGNTIYF
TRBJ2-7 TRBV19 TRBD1 TGTGCCAGTAGAACATCGGGACAGGTCGTCTACGAGCAGTACTTC CASRTSGQVVYEQYF
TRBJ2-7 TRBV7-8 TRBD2 TGTGCCAGCAGGACTAGCGGGAGGAGCTACGAGCAGTACTTC CASRTSGRSYEQYF
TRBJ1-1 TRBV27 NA TGTGCCAGCAGTGTCCACTTTCAAGGCGTTAGGAGTGCTGAAGCTTTCTTT CASSVHFQGVRSAEAFF
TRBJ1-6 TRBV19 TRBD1 TGTGCCAGTGGCCCAACCGGGACAGGGCCTTCACCCCTCCACTTT CASGPTGTGPSPLHF
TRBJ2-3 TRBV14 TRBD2 TGTGCCAGCAGCCAAGGCGGCCTAGCGGTACTCCCCAGCACAGATACGCAGTATTTT CASSQGGLAVLPSTDTQYF